The 16 T cell receptor beta chains below all came from one sample that was sequenced in a study of T-cell reconstitution after alpha-beta-depleted transplantation in children. Preparation of the TCRbeta library used unique molecular identifiers. TCRdb used MiXCR to reprocess the PCR reads, holding one entry per CDR3 protein. Of around 100,000 distinct CDR3 sequences in the sample, approximately 10% were seen once. The sample was PBMCs, taken before TCRalphabeta/CD19-depleted stem cell transplant. These receptors were taken from a boy between 2 and 10 years old with acute lymphoblastic leukemia, due to receive a stem cell transplant.

This clonotype occurred a few times. The chain is built from TRBV20-1 and TRBJ1-1, with 7 nucleotides matching TRBD1. Germline trimming cut 0 bases from V and 7 bases from J; bases unmatched to any gene: 5. The length of the CDR3 is 13 residues. The germline CDR1 and CDR2 sequences are DFQATT and SNEGSKA (reference sequence). In DNA, the CDR3 is TGCAGTGCTAGAGAGGTACAGGGGAGTGAAGCTTTCTTT. Translated: CSAREVQGSEAFF.

The chain recombines TRBV27 with TRBJ2-1, with 11 bases identical to TRBD2. Germline assignment: CDR1 MNHEY and CDR2 SMNVEV (reference sequence). The V gene end was trimmed by 4 bases and the J gene end by 7 bases; junction bases not matched to a gene: 6. The CDR3 has 15 residues. CDR3 loop: CASSSPGLAANEQFF. CDR3 bases: TGTGCCAGCAGTTCCCCGGGACTAGCGGCGAATGAGCAGTTCTTC.

There are many counts of this clonotype. The V and J genes are TRBV7-2 and TRBJ1-2; 7 nucleotides line up with TRBD1. The germline CDR1 and CDR2 sequences are SGHTA and FQGNSA. Trimming at V came to 5 bases and at J to 0 bases, leaving 15 bases not matched to a gene. The CDR3 contains 18 residues. The CDR3 nucleotides are TGTGCCAGCAGCCCTGTTTCGGGACAGCCTTTTACTAACTATGGCTACACCTTC. It codes for CASSPVSGQPFTNYGYTF. Filled out from reference TRBV7-2 and TRBJ1-2, the complete variable domain reads GAGVSQSPSNKVTEKGKDVELRCDPISGHTALYWYRQSLGQGLEFLIYFQGNSAPDKSGLPSDRFSAERTGGSVSTLTIQRTQQEDSAVYLCASSPVSGQPFTNYGYTFGSGTRLTVV.

This clonotype has a handful of counts. The chain uses TRBV6-5 and TRBJ2-6; D is possibly TRBD1 (6 bases). The CDR3 is 18 amino acids. Per germline, CDR1 MNHEY and CDR2 SVGAGI. Deletions cut 2 bases from V and 1 base from J, with 15 bases between. CDR3 amino acids: CASSYGGHRMSGANVLTF. CDR3 nucleotide sequence: TGTGCCAGCAGTTACGGGGGCCACAGGATGTCTGGGGCCAACGTCCTGACTTTC.

A few counts support this clonotype. The chain uses TRBV6-2 or TRBV6-3 and TRBJ2-1; 9 bases align to TRBD2. V shed 7 bases and J 9 bases; nucleotides not matched to a gene: 7. This CDR3 comprises 13 residues. Germline-derived CDR1 and CDR2 are MNHEY and SVGEGT. CDR3 sequence: CASNPSGTREQFF. In nucleotides, the CDR3 is TGTGCCAGCAATCCTAGCGGGACCCGTGAGCAGTTCTTC.

This sequence joins TRBV19 and TRBJ2-5, with D possibly being TRBD1 (6 bases). The CDR3 extends over 12 amino acids. Trimming pared 4 bases from V and 8 bases from J, leaving 11 bases between. Germline V CDR1 and CDR2: LNHDA, SQIVND (reference sequence). The CDR3 loop reads CASSNQTGTQYF. In DNA, the CDR3 is TGTGCCAGTAGTAACCAGACAGGAACCCAGTACTTC.

This clonotype was seen a few times. The chain carries TRBV4-2 and TRBJ2-7; D is unresolved. The germline V gene has CDR1 LGHNA and CDR2 YNFKEQ. CDR3 size: 13 residues. V lost 0 bases, J lost 0 bases, and 3 bases lay in between. The CDR3 DNA sequence: TGTGCCAGCAGCCAAGAAAGCTCCTACGAGCAGTACTTC. Its protein product is CASSQESSYEQYF.

The chain is built from TRBV7-9 and TRBJ2-1; TRBD1 is a possible D gene (6 bases). Trimming took 5 bases from V and 6 from J, leaving 20 bases between them. Germline CDR1 SEHNR, CDR2 FQNEAQ (reference sequence). The CDR3 consists of 16 residues. The CDR3 spells CASSPRDNIRSNEQFF. Written as DNA, the CDR3 is TGTGCCAGCAGCCCTCGGGACAATATCCGGAGCAATGAGCAGTTCTTC.

This chain connects TRBV19 to TRBJ1-1, with TRBD1 matching 7 bases. The CDR3 covers 16 residues. J lost 5 bases, V lost 3 bases, and 12 bases had no gene match. Germline CDR1 LNHDA, CDR2 SQIVND (reference sequence). This chain's CDR3 is CASSMEGARLGTEAFF. DNA of the CDR3: TGTGCCAGTAGTATGGAGGGGGCGCGGTTGGGTACTGAAGCTTTCTTT.

The chain combines TRBV6-1 with TRBJ1-4; TRBD1 matches 10 bases. Germline CDR1 and CDR2: MNHNS and SASEGT. The trim removed 5 bases at V and 6 bases at J, leaving 6 bases unmatched. CDR3 length equals 15 residues. The CDR3 DNA follows: TGTGCCAGCAGTCCCTTCGGGACAGGGGATGAAAAACTGTTTTTT. Its translation: CASSPFGTGDEKLFF.

The table lists this clonotype with a few counts. The CDR3 reads CASSFRAGTSGQETQYF. The CDR3 region has the DNA TGTGCCAGCAGTTTCCGTGCCGGGACTAGCGGACAAGAGACCCAGTACTTC. The chain is built from TRBV12-3 or TRBV12-4 and TRBJ2-5, with TRBD2 matching over 11 bases. The CDR3 runs to 17 residues. V shed 3 bases and J 2 bases; nucleotides not matched to a gene: 8.

This clonotype was observed a few times. V usage is TRBV6-1 and J usage is TRBJ1-5, with 8 bases aligning to TRBD1. Losses at the gene ends were 0 bases for V and 4 bases for J; bases not matched to a gene: 5. Germline V gives CDR1 MNHNS, CDR2 SASEGT. This CDR3 is built from 16 residues. The CDR3 reads CASSEARGPRNQPQHF. DNA of the CDR3: TGTGCCAGCAGTGAAGCCAGGGGGCCTCGGAATCAGCCCCAGCATTTT.

V gene TRBV29-1 combines with J gene TRBJ2-5; no reliable D call. This CDR3 contains 13 residues. Germline V gene lookup returns CDR1 SQVTM and CDR2 ANQGSEA. The V and J ends lost 2 bases and 3 bases respectively, with 10 bases between them. DNA for the CDR3: TGCAGCGTTGAATATATGCCGAAAGAGACCCAGTACTTC. Residues: CSVEYMPKETQYF.

The chain recombines TRBV12-3 or TRBV12-4 with TRBJ2-5; 13 nucleotides align to TRBD2. V was clipped by 6 bases and J by 1 base; unmatched bases: 5. The CDR3 runs to 16 residues. CDR3 sequence (DNA): TGTGCCAGCAGCAAGCGGACTAGCGGGAGCCAAGAGACCCAGTACTTC. Encoded protein: CASSKRTSGSQETQYF.

This clonotype was recorded a few times. This chain uses TRBV4-1 with TRBJ2-1; D is unclear. This CDR3 has 14 amino acids. The V end lost 1 base, the J end lost 8 bases, and 12 bases lay between the germline ends. The V gene's germline CDR1 is MGHRA and CDR2 YSYEKL. The CDR3 sequence: CASSQVERLHEQFF. In DNA, the CDR3 is TGCGCCAGCAGCCAAGTGGAGCGACTTCATGAGCAGTTCTTC.

The V and J genes are TRBV5-1 and TRBJ2-7; D may be TRBD2 (5 bases). The length of the CDR3 is 14 residues. CDR1 is SGHRS and CDR2 is YFSETQ in the germline V gene. V was pared by 4 bases and J by 2 bases, with 13 bases between. The CDR3 DNA reads TGCGCCAGCAGCCCCGGCCAGAGGGCCTACGAGCAGTACTTC. Its translation is CASSPGQRAYEQYF.